The 31 T cell receptor beta chains given below trace back to one sample, sequenced in a study of identical twins (dated by TCRdb to between 2015 and 2016). The protocol used for the library was 5' RACE. The listed sequencing device is Illumina HiSeq 2000. TCRdb itself trimmed the public reads at Q25 with fastp, ran MiXCR and retained productive beta chains. Identical CDR3 protein sequences are pooled into one entry, listed with their most common genes and DNA. The sample includes some 250,000 distinct CDR3 sequences, with about 6.7% observed a single time. The ten largest clones take up roughly 14% of the sample. The sample was also reused in another study, on T cells expressing NK-cell markers.

The sequencing input was CD8+ T cells sorted from blood. These receptors were taken from a young woman in good health.

This clonotype has just a few counts. The rearrangement uses TRBV27 and TRBJ2-7, with TRBD2 as a possible D gene (5 bases). The CDR3 extends over 13 amino acids. Germline CDR1 MNHEY, CDR2 SMNVEV (reference sequence). Trimming stripped 2 bases from V and 7 bases from J, with 12 bases between. CDR3: CASSLTPGREQYF. DNA for the CDR3: TGTGCCAGCAGTTTAACTCCGGGAAGGGAGCAGTACTTC.

The chain links TRBV19 to TRBJ1-1; 8 bases fit TRBD1. CDR3 length: 14 amino acids. Losses at the gene ends were 5 bases for V and 4 bases for J; bases not matched to a gene: 6. Germline loops: CDR1 LNHDA, CDR2 SQIVND (reference sequence). The CDR3 sequence is CASSLRQGSTEAFF. As DNA, the CDR3 is TGTGCCAGTAGTCTTCGACAGGGGAGCACTGAAGCTTTCTTT.

This clonotype has just a few counts. The rearrangement joins TRBV7-2 to TRBJ1-1, with 7 bases fitting TRBD1. Germline assignment: CDR1 SGHTA and CDR2 FQGNSA. Trimming cost V 8 bases and J 0 bases; bases outside gene matches: 6. The CDR3 runs to 14 residues. The CDR3 coding sequence is TGTACCAGCTTCCCAGGGGGTATGAACACTGAAGCTTTCTTT. Amino acid sequence: CTSFPGGMNTEAFF.

Ten or more counts support this clonotype. The CDR3 sequence: CASRGADTQYF. The CDR3 nucleotides are TGTGCCAGCAGGGGGGCAGATACGCAGTATTTT. The chain is built from TRBV12-3 or TRBV12-4 and TRBJ2-3, with D perhaps assigned TRBD1 or TRBD2 (5 bases each). Deletions cut 6 bases from V and 4 bases from J, with 5 bases between. This CDR3 region has 11 residues.

The sample holds a few counts of this clonotype. The V call is TRBV5-1, the J call TRBJ1-1; D is undetermined. The CDR3 is 15 residues long. Trimming shortened V by 5 bases and J by 0 bases, and 14 bases separated the two germline ends. CDR1 is SGHRS and CDR2 is YFSETQ in the germline V gene. The CDR3 loop is CASSRGEALNTEAFF. CDR3 DNA sequence: TGCGCCAGCAGTCGTGGGGAAGCTTTGAACACTGAAGCTTTCTTT.

This clonotype was detected many times. The chain uses TRBV25-1 and TRBJ1-2, with TRBD1 matching 9 bases. This CDR3 comprises 12 residues. V gave up 6 bases and J gave up 6 bases; unmatched junction bases: 2. The germline V gene encodes CDR1 MGHDK and CDR2 SYGVNS. The CDR3 nucleotides read TGTGCCAGCAGGGGGACAGGGCATGGCTACACCTTC. Its translation is CASRGTGHGYTF.

This clonotype has only a few counts. The CDR3 here is CSAIPIGQPPSYEQYF. DNA of the CDR3: TGCAGTGCTATCCCAATCGGACAGCCTCCGAGCTACGAGCAGTACTTC. This rearrangement joins TRBV20-1 to TRBJ2-7, with D perhaps matching TRBD1 (6 bases). Germline V gene data show CDR1 as DFQATT and CDR2 as SNEGSKA (reference sequence). V lost 4 bases and J 3 bases, leaving 22 bases between the germline ends. CDR3 length: 16 residues.

The sample holds a few counts of this clonotype. The chain has TRBV9 and TRBJ2-1, with 7 bases identical to TRBD2. The ends lost 4 bases at V and 7 bases at J; junction bases unmatched: 8. Germline V lookup: CDR1 SGDLS, CDR2 YYNGEE. The CDR3 has 14 amino acids. The CDR3 loop is CASSFGRRGNEQFF. In DNA form, the CDR3 reads TGTGCCAGCAGCTTTGGACGGCGGGGGAATGAGCAGTTCTTC. The variable domain in full, completed from reference TRBV9 and TRBJ2-1, reads DSGVTQTPKHLITATGQRVTLRCSPRSGDLSVYWYQQSLDQGLQFLIQYYNGEERAKGNILERFSAQQFPDLHSELNLSSLELGDSALYFCASSFGRRGNEQFFGPGTRLTVL.

This clonotype was picked up a small number of times. The CDR3 DNA is TGTGCCAGCAGCTCGGCCGCGGGACTTTCCTACGAGCAGTACTTC. Its translation: CASSSAAGLSYEQYF. This chain joins TRBV11-2 and TRBJ2-7, with TRBD2 as a possible D gene (6 bases). The CDR3 is made up of 15 amino acids. Germline assignment: CDR1 SGHAT and CDR2 FQNNGV. The ends were cut back, 4 bases at V and 1 base at J, with 14 bases in the middle.

The rearrangement joins TRBV7-9 to TRBJ1-1; tentative D call: TRBD1 (6 bases). The CDR3 totals 15 residues. Deletions cut 3 bases from V and 5 bases from J, with 16 bases between. CDR1 and CDR2 (germline): SEHNR, FQNEAQ (reference sequence). The DNA for the CDR3 is TGTGCCAGCAGCTTGTCACAGGGAGTATGGACTGAAGCTTTCTTT. It codes for CASSLSQGVWTEAFF.

This clonotype was observed at least ten times. This chain connects TRBV12-3 or TRBV12-4 to TRBJ2-1; the match to TRBD2 covers 8 bases. The CDR3 totals 14 residues. V lost 9 bases to trimming and J lost 7 bases; unmatched junction nucleotides: 11. In nucleotides, the CDR3 is TGTGCCAGTCGTATCGGGAGGGCGTTGAATGAGCAGTTCTTC. It is translated as CASRIGRALNEQFF.

This clonotype was detected ten times or more. The chain recombines TRBV3-1 with TRBJ1-5, with a possible D match to TRBD1 (6 bases). Trimming removed 1 base at V and 4 bases at J, with 14 bases between. The germline V gene encodes CDR1 LGHDT and CDR2 YNNKEL (reference sequence). The CDR3 sequence is 16 residues long. The CDR3 DNA is TGTGCCAGCAGCCAAGGGCGAGGGACACTGAATCAGCCCCAGCATTTT. Translating it yields CASSQGRGTLNQPQHF.

This clonotype was counted a few times. The junction shows a germline mismatch at one end, possibly a read error. The chain uses TRBV28 and TRBJ2-7, with 8 bases aligning to TRBD2. Germline CDR1 and CDR2: MDHEN and SYDVKM. This CDR3 has 11 residues. The DNA for the CDR3 is TGTGCCAGCAGTATCCCGGGACTAGAAGAGTTC. Its translation: CASSIPGLEEF. Supplemented by reference TRBV28 and TRBJ2-7, the full variable domain reads DVKVTQSSRYLVKRTGEKVFLECVQDMDHENMFWYRQDPGLGLRLIYFSYDVKMKEKGDIPEGYSVSREKKERFSLILESASTNQTSMYLCASSIPGLEEFGPGTRLTVT.

The chain joins TRBV27 to TRBJ1-1, with D perhaps matching TRBD1 (5 bases). V was cut by 3 bases and J by 0 bases, with 17 bases left in between. Germline lookup yields CDR1 MNHEY and CDR2 SMNVEV (reference sequence). The CDR3 sequence is 17 residues long. The CDR3 protein is CASSLVGPRGMNTEAFF. The CDR3 DNA sequence: TGTGCCAGCAGTTTGGTGGGGCCGAGGGGTATGAACACTGAAGCTTTCTTT.

The chain uses TRBV4-3 and TRBJ2-7; 8 positions agree with TRBD1. Germline V gene lookup returns CDR1 LGHNA and CDR2 YSLEER. This CDR3 spans 15 amino acids. Trimming at V came to 1 base and at J to 4 bases, leaving 6 bases not matched to a gene. The CDR3 sequence is CASSQGITGGYEQYF. The CDR3 coding sequence is TGCGCCAGCAGCCAAGGAATTACAGGGGGGTACGAGCAGTACTTC.

This rearrangement joins TRBV20-1 to TRBJ2-1; D is uncertain. V dropped 6 bases and J dropped 0 bases, with 15 bases sitting between them. The germline V gene has CDR1 DFQATT and CDR2 SNEGSKA (reference sequence). The CDR3 length is 15 residues. This chain's CDR3 is CSAAPLLSSYNEQFF. The CDR3 nucleotides are TGCAGTGCCGCGCCCTTATTGAGCTCCTACAATGAGCAGTTCTTC.

This clonotype was counted a few times. This rearrangement joins TRBV6-1 to TRBJ2-3; unclear D gene. The CDR3 is 16 residues long. V was trimmed by 7 bases and J by 0 bases, leaving 17 bases between them. Germline CDR1 MNHNS, CDR2 SASEGT. The CDR3 reads CASTNTPTTSTDTQYF. CDR3 nucleotides: TGTGCCAGCACCAATACCCCTACGACTAGCACAGATACGCAGTATTTT.

The chain has TRBV5-1 and TRBJ2-2; D is uncertain. Trimming stripped 8 bases from V and 1 base from J, with 9 bases between. Germline V gene data show CDR1 as SGHRS and CDR2 as YFSETQ. CDR3 length equals 13 residues. CDR3 protein: CASRTRNTGELFF. Written as DNA, the CDR3 is TGCGCCAGTCGGACCCGGAACACCGGGGAGCTGTTTTTT.

The chain carries TRBV13 and TRBJ2-7, with D possibly matching TRBD2 (5 bases). V lost 2 bases to trimming and J lost 0 bases, with 14 bases between them. Germline V gives CDR1 PRHDT, CDR2 FYEKMQ (reference sequence). The CDR3 is 16 residues long. The CDR3 reads CASSLRLSGSSYEQYF. CDR3 DNA: TGTGCCAGCAGCTTAAGATTATCGGGGAGCTCCTACGAGCAGTACTTC.

In its sample, this clonotype was seen a few times. The chain uses TRBV6-8 and TRBJ1-4; D unresolved. CDR3 length: 14 residues. Germline V CDR1 and CDR2: MNHGY, SAAAGT. V was cut by 7 bases and J by 6 bases, with 15 bases left in between. The CDR3 region has the DNA TGTGCCAGCACCTCCTCCTCGCATCATGAAAAACTGTTTTTT. Amino acids: CASTSSSHHEKLFF.

This clonotype was seen many times. The chain couples TRBV20-1 to TRBJ2-1; perhaps TRBD2 as D (6 bases). The ends were cut back, 4 bases at V and 7 bases at J, with 17 bases in the middle. The CDR3 is 14 amino acids. Per germline, CDR1 DFQATT and CDR2 SNEGSKA (reference sequence). CDR3 sequence reads: CSATIPGAGNEQFF. The DNA for the CDR3 is TGCAGTGCTACTATACCGGGAGCTGGGAATGAGCAGTTCTTC.

The table lists this clonotype with many counts. This rearrangement joins TRBV7-2 to TRBJ1-2; D uncertain. The CDR3 is 14 amino acids. From germline, CDR1 is SGHTA and CDR2 FQGNSA. V was trimmed by 4 bases and J by 4 bases, leaving 13 bases between them. The CDR3: CASSWELVGYGYTF. In DNA form, the CDR3 reads TGTGCCAGCAGCTGGGAACTCGTCGGCTATGGCTACACCTTC.

The J gene is TRBJ1-1, the V gene TRBV27; 10 bases fit TRBD1. The CDR3 runs to 13 residues. The trim removed 5 bases at V and 6 bases at J, leaving 3 bases unmatched. Germline V gives CDR1 MNHEY, CDR2 SMNVEV (reference sequence). CDR3 in amino acids: CASSIGQGAEAFF. In DNA form, the CDR3 reads TGTGCCAGCAGTATAGGACAGGGGGCTGAAGCTTTCTTT.

This CDR3 reads CASSLGVPGHQHF. The CDR3 nucleotides read TGTGCCAGTAGTCTGGGGGTCCCCGGCCACCAGCATTTT. The chain carries TRBV19 and TRBJ1-5; TRBD1 might be the D (5 bases). Trimming left V 5 bases short and J 12 bases short, with 17 bases between. CDR1 is LNHDA and CDR2 is SQIVND in the germline V gene (reference sequence). This CDR3 contains 13 residues.

The chain uses TRBV3-1 and TRBJ2-2; 7 nucleotides line up with TRBD1. This CDR3 contains 18 residues. With 3 bases clipped from V and 3 bases from J, the junction kept 13 bases outside the gene matches. CDR1 and CDR2 from the germline V gene are LGHDT and YNNKEL (reference sequence). The CDR3 bases are TGTGCCAGCAGCCAGGATGAGACGGGACAGTGGGACACCGGGGAGCTGTTTTTT. It specifies CASSQDETGQWDTGELFF.

The rearrangement joins TRBV2 to TRBJ2-7; no clear D gene. The CDR3 runs to 13 residues. The V end was cut by 7 bases, the J end by 1 base, with 11 bases between. Germline V gene data show CDR1 as SNHLY and CDR2 as FYNNEI. Here the CDR3 reads CASTLARSYEQYF. DNA of the CDR3: TGTGCCAGCACCCTGGCCCGGTCCTACGAGCAGTACTTC.

The chain couples TRBV12-3 or TRBV12-4 to TRBJ2-7; TRBD2 is a possible D gene (6 bases). The CDR3 loop spans 12 amino acids. With 7 bases removed from V and 6 bases from J, the gap between germline ends came to 13 bases. CDR3 in DNA: TGTGCCAGCACCATCGGGGGTCTCGAGCAGTACTTC. Translated: CASTIGGLEQYF.

This clonotype has more than one count but fewer than ten. The rearrangement joins TRBV30 to TRBJ2-3; unclear D gene. The V end lost 0 bases, the J end lost 7 bases, and 11 bases lay between the germline ends. The CDR3 has 13 residues. Germline V gene sequence: CDR1 GTSNPN, CDR2 SVGIG (reference sequence). This chain's CDR3 is CAWSVGPGYTQYF. CDR3 in DNA: TGTGCCTGGAGTGTAGGACCGGGTTATACGCAGTATTTT.

This clonotype was found a few times. The V gene is TRBV2, the J gene TRBJ1-2, with 8 bases that match TRBD1. Trimming took 5 bases from V and 2 from J; bases not matched to a gene: 7. The CDR3 is 15 residues long. The germline gives CDR1 SNHLY, CDR2 FYNNEI. CDR3 protein: CASSKGGQDNYGYTF. Written as DNA, the CDR3 is TGTGCCAGCAGTAAGGGGGGACAGGACAACTATGGCTACACCTTC.

In its sample, this clonotype was seen many times. The chain employs TRBV12-3 or TRBV12-4 and TRBJ2-1; 8 nucleotides agree with TRBD2. CDR3 length: 15 residues. V shed 3 bases and J 5 bases; nucleotides not matched to a gene: 6. The CDR3 DNA is TGTGCCAGCAGTTTCCCGGGACTAGGGAACAATGAGCAGTTCTTC. Protein sequence: CASSFPGLGNNEQFF.

This clonotype was detected only a few times. CDR3 nucleotides: TGTGCCTGGAGTAGGGGGGTAGGAAATCAGCCCCAGCATTTT. Its translation: CAWSRGVGNQPQHF. This rearrangement joins TRBV30 to TRBJ1-5, with D perhaps matching TRBD1 (6 bases). The CDR3 has 14 amino acids. Deletions cut 2 bases from V and 4 bases from J, with 12 bases between. Germline V gene data show CDR1 as GTSNPN and CDR2 as SVGIG (reference sequence).